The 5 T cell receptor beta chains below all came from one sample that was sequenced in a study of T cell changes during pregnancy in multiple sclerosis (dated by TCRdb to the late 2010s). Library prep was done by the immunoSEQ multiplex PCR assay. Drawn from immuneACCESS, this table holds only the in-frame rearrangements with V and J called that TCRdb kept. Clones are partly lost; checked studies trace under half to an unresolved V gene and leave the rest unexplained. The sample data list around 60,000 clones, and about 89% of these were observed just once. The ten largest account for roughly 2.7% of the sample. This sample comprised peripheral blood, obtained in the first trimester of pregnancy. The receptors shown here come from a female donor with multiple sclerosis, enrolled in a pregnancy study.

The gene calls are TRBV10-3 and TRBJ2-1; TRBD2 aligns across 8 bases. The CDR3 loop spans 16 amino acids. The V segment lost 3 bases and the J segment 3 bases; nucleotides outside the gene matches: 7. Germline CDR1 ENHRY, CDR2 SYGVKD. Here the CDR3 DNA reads TGTGCCATCAGTGAAGAAAGCGGGGGAAGCTACAATGAGCAGTTCTTC. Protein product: CAISEESGGSYNEQFF.

This chain's CDR3 is CASSIAGAVYNEQFF. The CDR3 region has the DNA TGTGCCAGCAGTATAGCGGGGGCGGTCTACAATGAGCAGTTCTTC. The gene calls are TRBV7-3 and TRBJ2-1; the match to TRBD2 covers 9 bases. CDR1 is SGHTA and CDR2 is FQGTGA in the germline V gene. The CDR3 runs to 15 residues. The V and J ends lost 6 bases and 3 bases, in that order; junction bases with no gene match: 6.

The chain's CDR3 is CATSRGVVRVGTNEKLFF. The CDR3 nucleotides read TGTGCCACCAGCAGAGGAGTGGTCAGGGTGGGAACTAATGAAAAACTGTTTTTT. The chain has TRBV15 and TRBJ1-4; D is possibly TRBD1 (5 bases). The CDR3 spans 18 residues. Trimming removed 1 base at V and 1 base at J, with 16 bases between. The germline V gene encodes CDR1 LNHNV and CDR2 YYDKDF (reference sequence).

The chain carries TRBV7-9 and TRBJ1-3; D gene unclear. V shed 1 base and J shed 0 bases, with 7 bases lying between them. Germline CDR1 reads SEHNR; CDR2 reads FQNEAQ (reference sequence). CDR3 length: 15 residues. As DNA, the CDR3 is TGTGCCAGCAGCTTAGTGGCTTTCTCTGGAAACACCATATATTTT. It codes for CASSLVAFSGNTIYF.

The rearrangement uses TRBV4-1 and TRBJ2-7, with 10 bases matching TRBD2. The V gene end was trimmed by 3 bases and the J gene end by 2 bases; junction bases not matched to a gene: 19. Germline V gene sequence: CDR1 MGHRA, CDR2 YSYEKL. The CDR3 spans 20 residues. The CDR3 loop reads CASSHGMWASGSNPAYEQYF. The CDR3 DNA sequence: TGCGCCAGCAGCCACGGAATGTGGGCTAGCGGGAGCAACCCCGCCTACGAGCAGTACTTC.